The 29 T cell receptor beta chains below were found in one sample sequenced in a study of blood T cell repertoires in COVID-19. The repertoire was sequenced with immunoSEQ multiplex PCR; TCRdb's copy has only in-frame clones and lacks some. The data show around 86,000 clones, around 85% seen once. The sample comprised peripheral blood. The receptors were gathered from a human donor in a cohort sampled during active COVID-19.

The chain is built from TRBV10-3 and TRBJ2-5; D call uncertain. The CDR3 runs to 11 residues. Germline V gives CDR1 ENHRY, CDR2 SYGVKD. The V gene lost 4 bases and the J gene lost 2 bases, with 2 bases spanning the gap. The DNA for the CDR3 is TGTGCCATCAGTGCACAAGAGACCCAGTACTTC. This translates into CAISAQETQYF.

This sequence joins TRBV9 and TRBJ2-1; 9 bases match TRBD1. CDR3 length equals 15 residues. Germline loops: CDR1 SGDLS, CDR2 YYNGEE. With V trimmed by 6 bases and J by 8 bases, 12 bases remained unmatched. CDR3 nucleotide sequence: TGTGCCAGCACCCCTTCCGGGACAGGGATCGATGAGCAGTTCTTC. It codes for CASTPSGTGIDEQFF.

The sample holds one count of this clone. The chain employs TRBV18 and TRBJ2-7; D remains unclear. The CDR3 is made up of 15 amino acids. Germline V CDR1 and CDR2: KGHSH, LQKENI. The ends were cut back, 0 bases at V and 5 bases at J, with 14 bases in the middle. CDR3 in DNA: TGTGCCAGCTCACCACCGGTTGGCCACGCCAACGAGCAGTACTTC. Translated, it gives CASSPPVGHANEQYF.

The chain has TRBV9 and TRBJ2-2; 9 positions match TRBD1. CDR1 SGDLS and CDR2 YYNGEE come from the germline V gene. V was clipped by 3 bases and J by 1 base; unmatched bases: 7. The CDR3 is made up of 17 amino acids. CDR3 in DNA: TGTGCCAGCAGCGCGGCCACGACAGGGGGGAACACCGGGGAGCTGTTTTTT. Residues: CASSAATTGGNTGELFF.

This clone was found a few times. The chain couples TRBV11-3 to TRBJ2-7; D call uncertain. The CDR3 loop spans 16 amino acids. In germline, CDR1 is SGHNT, CDR2 YENEEA. V lost 7 bases and J 3 bases, leaving 22 bases between the germline ends. The CDR3 DNA is TGTGCCAGCACCTCTCGGCCCCCGGAGAGTTTCTACGAGCAGTACTTC. Its translation is CASTSRPPESFYEQYF. Using reference TRBV11-3 and TRBJ2-7 for the parts outside the CDR3, the full variable domain is EAGVVQSPRYKIIEKKQPVAFWCNPISGHNTLYWYLQNLGQGPELLIRYENEEAVDDSQLPKDRFSAERLKGVDSTLKIQPAELGDSAVYLCASTSRPPESFYEQYFGPGTRLTVT.

This sequence joins TRBV30 and TRBJ1-5, with D possibly being TRBD1 (5 bases). V dropped 3 bases and J dropped 0 bases, with 9 bases sitting between them. Germline V gives CDR1 GTSNPN, CDR2 SVGIG (reference sequence). The CDR3 runs to 14 residues. The CDR3 bases are TGTGCCTGGAGCGGAGGGGATAGCAATCAGCCCCAGCATTTT. Its translation: CAWSGGDSNQPQHF.

J is TRBJ1-4 and V is TRBV5-1; 8 bases are shared with TRBD1. The CDR3 sequence is 15 residues long. J gave up 7 bases and V 4 bases, and 9 bases lay outside the gene matches. Germline V gene data show CDR1 as SGHRS and CDR2 as YFSETQ. CDR3 DNA sequence: TGCGCCAGCAGCAGGAAGCCCGGGACAGGTGAAAAACTGTTTTTT. Encoded protein: CASSRKPGTGEKLFF.

The CDR3 DNA reads TGTGCCAGTAGTATGCGACGGCCAGGGGCTGAAGCTTTCTTT. Translated: CASSMRRPGAEAFF. The V and J genes are TRBV19 and TRBJ1-1; a weak D match, TRBD1 (6 bases). The CDR3 covers 14 residues. Between the trimmed V and J ends, which lost 3 bases and 6 bases, there was a span of 14 bases. The V gene's germline CDR1 is LNHDA and CDR2 SQIVND (reference sequence).

This chain connects TRBV7-2 to TRBJ2-3, with D possibly TRBD2 on 5 matching bases. V lost 6 bases and J 7 bases, leaving 20 bases between the germline ends. CDR3 size: 15 residues. Per the germline V gene, CDR1 is SGHTA and CDR2 is FQGNSA. CDR3: CASRPGGRRSHTQYF. The CDR3 nucleotides are TGTGCCAGCAGACCCGGCGGGCGGAGGTCCCATACGCAGTATTTT. The variable domain in full, completed from reference TRBV7-2 and TRBJ2-3, reads GAGVSQSPSNKVTEKGKDVELRCDPISGHTALYWYRQSLGQGLEFLIYFQGNSAPDKSGLPSDRFSAERTGGSVSTLTIQRTQQEDSAVYLCASRPGGRRSHTQYFGPGTRLTVL.

This chain uses TRBV5-1 with TRBJ2-7, with 7 nucleotides matching TRBD1. CDR3 length: 16 amino acids. Germline trimming cut 4 bases from V and 7 bases from J; bases unmatched to any gene: 17. CDR1 is SGHRS and CDR2 is YFSETQ in the germline V gene. DNA of the CDR3: TGCGCCAGCAGCGTGGGGACAGCCTCTACTTCGTGGGAGCAGTACTTC. Translated, it gives CASSVGTASTSWEQYF.

This clone has ten or more counts. The chain carries TRBV6-4 and TRBJ1-2; TRBD1 might be the D (6 bases). The germline gives CDR1 MRHNA, CDR2 SNTAGT. This CDR3 has 14 amino acids. The V and J ends lost 6 bases and 4 bases respectively, with 15 bases between them. As DNA, the CDR3 is TGTGCCAGCAGCGACGGACAGACAGGCTATGGCTACACCTTC. Translation: CASSDGQTGYGYTF.

The count of this clone is one. The rearrangement uses TRBV9 and TRBJ2-5, with 7 bases identical to TRBD2. Germline assignment: CDR1 SGDLS and CDR2 YYNGEE. CDR3 length: 15 residues. V shed 4 bases and J 1 base; nucleotides not matched to a gene: 7. The CDR3 is CASSPEGLIQETQYF. CDR3 DNA: TGTGCCAGCAGCCCGGAGGGACTAATCCAAGAGACCCAGTACTTC. The full variable domain, completed using reference TRBV9 and TRBJ2-5, is DSGVTQTPKHLITATGQRVTLRCSPRSGDLSVYWYQQSLDQGLQFLIQYYNGEERAKGNILERFSAQQFPDLHSELNLSSLELGDSALYFCASSPEGLIQETQYFGPGTRLLVL.

Only one count was recorded for this clone. The chain recombines TRBV9 with TRBJ1-4, with D maybe TRBD1 (5 bases). This CDR3 is 15 amino acids long. V was trimmed by 3 bases and J by 0 bases, leaving 9 bases between them. Germline V gene sequence: CDR1 SGDLS, CDR2 YYNGEE. The CDR3 DNA reads as TGTGCCAGCAGCGAAGGGGCAGCAACTAATGAAAAACTGTTTTTT. Protein: CASSEGAATNEKLFF. Together with reference TRBV9 and TRBJ1-4, the CDR3 gives the full variable domain: DSGVTQTPKHLITATGQRVTLRCSPRSGDLSVYWYQQSLDQGLQFLIQYYNGEERAKGNILERFSAQQFPDLHSELNLSSLELGDSALYFCASSEGAATNEKLFFGSGTQLSVL.

This clone was seen a single time. The CDR3 region has the DNA TGTGCCAGCAGTTTATTAGCGGGGCGCCGCTCCTACGAGCAGTACTTC. Translation: CASSLLAGRRSYEQYF. The V call is TRBV27, the J call TRBJ2-7; 8 bases match TRBD2. The CDR3 contains 16 residues. Trimming removed 1 base from V and 0 bases from J; junction bases left unmatched: 5. CDR1 is MNHEY and CDR2 is SMNVEV in the germline V gene (reference sequence).

CDR3 coding DNA: TGTGCCAGCAGCTGGAGGAGGCAGAACTTCCGCGAGCAGTACTTC. Translated: CASSWRRQNFREQYF. The chain recombines TRBV5-6 with TRBJ2-7; D may be TRBD2 (5 bases). Trimming stripped 3 bases from V and 6 bases from J, with 19 bases between. Germline V gives CDR1 SGHDT, CDR2 YYEEEE. CDR3 length: 15 residues. Full variable domain (missing parts from reference TRBV5-6 and TRBJ2-7): DAGVTQSPTHLIKTRGQQVTLRCSPKSGHDTVSWYQQALGQGPQFIFQYYEEEERQRGNFPDRFSGHQFPNYSSELNVNALLLGDSALYLCASSWRRQNFREQYFGPGTRLTVT.

The chain has TRBV27 and TRBJ1-2; 7 bases line up with TRBD1. CDR1 is MNHEY, CDR2 SMNVEV, per germline (reference sequence). The CDR3 is 12 amino acids. Losses at the gene ends were 4 bases for V and 7 bases for J; bases not matched to a gene: 3. The CDR3 loop reads CASSSDRRGYTF. The CDR3, as DNA: TGTGCCAGCAGTTCGGACAGGCGTGGCTACACCTTC.

V gene TRBV5-6 combines with J gene TRBJ2-4; 8 bases are shared with TRBD2. CDR1 and CDR2 from the germline V gene are SGHDT and YYEEEE. V lost 4 bases to trimming and J lost 3 bases; unmatched junction nucleotides: 15. This CDR3 spans 18 amino acids. The CDR3 loop reads CASSAVRVGREDKNIQYF. CDR3 nucleotide sequence: TGTGCCAGCAGCGCGGTACGGGTCGGGAGGGAGGACAAAAACATTCAGTACTTC.

The chain is built from TRBV10-3 and TRBJ2-1; the match to TRBD1 covers 8 bases. V shed 2 bases, J shed 10 bases, and the junction held 4 bases outside the gene matches. The CDR3 is 13 amino acids. Per the germline V gene, CDR1 is ENHRY and CDR2 is SYGVKD. The CDR3 DNA reads TGTGCCATCAGTGAGCAGGGGGCAGAGGAGCAGTTCTTC. This encodes CAISEQGAEEQFF.

The rearrangement joins TRBV3-1 (or the pseudogene TRBV3-2) to TRBJ1-2; D uncertain. CDR1 and CDR2 from the germline V gene are LGHDT and YNNKEL (reference sequence). V was shortened by 1 base and J by 0 bases, with 12 bases between the two germline ends. CDR3 length: 16 residues. CDR3 in amino acids: CASSQGGQSANYGYTF. Written as DNA, the CDR3 is TGTGCCAGCAGCCAAGGCGGTCAGTCCGCTAACTATGGCTACACCTTC.

The chain links TRBV5-1 to TRBJ2-5; 13 bases agree with TRBD2. Losses at the gene ends were 4 bases for V and 1 base for J; bases not matched to a gene: 4. Germline V gene lookup returns CDR1 SGHRS and CDR2 YFSETQ. The CDR3 runs to 16 residues. CDR3 DNA: TGCGCCAGCAGCCCTGGGACTAGCGGGGCCCAAGAGACCCAGTACTTC. This gives the protein CASSPGTSGAQETQYF.

The genes are TRBV7-9 and TRBJ2-1; 13 bases align to TRBD2. The CDR3 has 15 amino acids. Germline V lookup: CDR1 SEHNR, CDR2 FQNEAQ (reference sequence). The ends lost 5 bases at V and 8 bases at J; junction bases unmatched: 6. CDR3 loop: CASSVGLAGVDEQFF. Here the CDR3 DNA reads TGTGCCAGCAGCGTCGGACTAGCGGGAGTGGATGAGCAGTTCTTC. Full variable domain (outside the CDR3, taken from reference TRBV7-9 and TRBJ2-1): DTGVSQNPRHKITKRGQNVTFRCDPISEHNRLYWYRQTLGQGPEFLTYFQNEAQLEKSRLLSDRFSAERPKGSFSTLEIQRTEQGDSAMYLCASSVGLAGVDEQFFGPGTRLTVL.

The V call is TRBV7-3, the J call TRBJ2-3; D may be TRBD2 (5 bases). The CDR3 runs 15 residues. In germline, CDR1 is SGHTA, CDR2 FQGTGA. V was cut by 5 bases and J by 6 bases, with 18 bases left in between. The CDR3 region has the DNA TGTGCCAGCAGCCAATCCGGGGAGCCCACCGATACGCAGTATTTT. It specifies CASSQSGEPTDTQYF.

V gene TRBV5-1 combines with J gene TRBJ2-1; 7 bases fit TRBD2. V shed 0 bases and J 7 bases; nucleotides not matched to a gene: 13. There are 17 residues in the CDR3. CDR1 SGHRS and CDR2 YFSETQ come from the germline V gene. In nucleotides, the CDR3 is TGCGCCAGCAGCTTGGCTGGTGCGGGAGAACGGCGGAATGAGCAGTTCTTC. It translates to CASSLAGAGERRNEQFF.

This clone was counted once. Written as DNA, the CDR3 is TGTGCCAGCAGCTTGGGAGACAACACTAATGAAAAACTGTTTTTT. It codes for CASSLGDNTNEKLFF. The chain links TRBV5-5 to TRBJ1-4, with D hard to call. Per germline, CDR1 SGHKS and CDR2 YYEKEE (reference sequence). The CDR3 runs to 15 residues. V was cut by 0 bases and J by 2 bases, with 8 bases left in between. Using reference TRBV5-5 and TRBJ1-4 for the parts outside the CDR3, the full variable domain is DAGVTQSPTHLIKTRGQQVTLRCSPISGHKSVSWYQQVLGQGPQFIFQYYEKEERGRGNFPDRFSARQFPNYSSELNVNALLLGDSALYLCASSLGDNTNEKLFFGSGTQLSVL.

This chain connects TRBV19 to TRBJ2-7; perhaps TRBD2 as D (7 bases). CDR1 and CDR2 from the germline V gene are LNHDA and SQIVND (reference sequence). There are 14 residues in the CDR3. V lost 5 bases, J lost 2 bases, and 13 bases lay in between. Here the CDR3 reads CASSAGEGAYEQYF. CDR3 nucleotide sequence: TGTGCCAGTAGTGCCGGGGAGGGGGCCTACGAGCAGTACTTC.

The chain couples TRBV30 to TRBJ2-1; 9 bases agree with TRBD2. The germline CDR1 and CDR2 sequences are GTSNPN and SVGIG (reference sequence). The V and J ends lost 5 bases and 12 bases, in that order; junction bases with no gene match: 5. The CDR3 runs 11 residues. CDR3 loop: CAWVSGGRQFF. The CDR3, as DNA: TGTGCCTGGGTTAGCGGGGGAAGGCAGTTCTTC.

The rearrangement uses TRBV7-6 and TRBJ2-2; 8 nucleotides agree with TRBD2. V trimming: 5 bases; J trimming: 0 bases; junction bases outside the gene matches: 5. From germline, CDR1 is SGHVS and CDR2 FNYEAQ. The CDR3 extends over 16 amino acids. The CDR3, as DNA: TGTGCCAGCAGCGTCGCGGGGGGCGCGAACACCGGGGAGCTGTTTTTT. It encodes CASSVAGGANTGELFF.

The V and J genes are TRBV21-1 and TRBJ2-1; TRBD1 was called by the table and not checked on the DNA. TRBV21-1 counts as a pseudogene. CDR3 length: 14 amino acids. Here the CDR3 DNA reads TGTGCCAGCAGCAAAGGAACAGGGGACAATGAGCAGTTCTTC. The encoded protein is CASSKGTGDNEQFF.

The chain is built from TRBV7-6 and TRBJ2-7, with 7 nucleotides matching TRBD1. V was pared by 5 bases and J by 3 bases, with 10 bases of the junction left unmatched. CDR1 SGHVS and CDR2 FNYEAQ come from the germline V gene. CDR3 size: 15 residues. In nucleotides, the CDR3 is TGTGCCAGCAGCGGGCGGCAGGGGGTCCACTACGAGCAGTACTTC. Translated: CASSGRQGVHYEQYF.